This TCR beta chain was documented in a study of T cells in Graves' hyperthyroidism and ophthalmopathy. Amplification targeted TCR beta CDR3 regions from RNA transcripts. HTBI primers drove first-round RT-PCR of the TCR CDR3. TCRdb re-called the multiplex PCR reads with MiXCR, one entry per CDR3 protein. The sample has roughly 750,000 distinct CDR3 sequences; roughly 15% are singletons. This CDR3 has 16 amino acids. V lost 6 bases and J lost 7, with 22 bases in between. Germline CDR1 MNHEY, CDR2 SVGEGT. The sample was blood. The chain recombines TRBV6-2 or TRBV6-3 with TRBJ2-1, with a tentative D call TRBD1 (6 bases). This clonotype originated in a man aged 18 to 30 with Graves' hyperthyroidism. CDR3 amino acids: CASRRGSTSAMNEQFF. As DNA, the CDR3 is TGTGCCAGCAGGAGGGGGTCTACCTCGGCAATGAATGAGCAGTTCTTC.